The T cell receptor beta chain described here comes from a study of CD8 T cells in Susac syndrome. The germline V gene has CDR1 MNHEY and CDR2 SVGEGT. This CDR3 is 15 amino acids long. Trimming cost V 8 bases and J 4 bases, with 19 bases left between them. Sequencing of TCR beta was performed on blood CD8+ and CD4+ T cells. RNA, at 0.5 to 1 ug, was reverse transcribed with random hexamers. One entry per CDR3 protein results from TCRdb running MiXCR on the immunoSEQ multiplex PCR reads. The sample records 100,000 to 150,000 distinct CDR3 sequences, 90% to 95% being singletons. The chain recombines TRBV6-2 or TRBV6-3 with TRBJ2-3, with D perhaps given as TRBD1 or TRBD2 (6 bases each). The source is a human donor with multiple sclerosis. Input material: CD4+ T cells from PBMCs. This chain's CDR3 is CASGRGTPGADTQYF. Written as DNA, the CDR3 is TGTGCCAGCGGACGCGGGACACCTGGCGCAGATACGCAGTATTTT.